This TCR beta chain is drawn from a study of OX40 agonist ivuxolimab in advanced cancers. Background on the study: Clinicians treated patients with ivuxolimab, an agonistic anti-OX40 (CD134) antibody. The dose-escalation cohort had hepatocellular carcinoma, melanoma, renal cell or head and neck cancer. Study-wide results and limits: Dosing at 0.1 to 3.0 mg/kg was accompanied by clonal expansion of CD4+ and CD8+ blood T cells by week 6.

The CDR3 sequence is 14 residues long. The germline V and J ends were trimmed by 5 bases and 3 bases, with 13 bases remaining between them. Germline V lookup: CDR1 SGHTA, CDR2 FQGTGA. Libraries were prepared by immunoSEQ multiplex PCR; TCRdb keeps only in-frame clonotypes and omits some of them. The table has about 61,000 clones, around 83% seen once. Concerning this clone itself: The target antigen is unknown.

The sample consisted of CD4+ or CD8+ T cells sorted from blood, taken in a trial of the OX40 agonist ivuxolimab. V and J are TRBV7-3 and TRBJ1-2; weak D call: TRBD1 (6 bases). The TCR comes from an adult with an advanced solid tumor such as melanoma, head and neck, liver or kidney cancer. CDR3 region: CASSPGGGDYGYTF. In nucleotides, the CDR3 is TGTGCCAGCAGCCCCGGCGGGGGCGACTATGGCTACACCTTC. The complete variable domain, with remaining parts taken from reference TRBV7-3 and TRBJ1-2, reads GAGVSQTPSNKVTEKGKYVELRCDPISGHTALYWYRQSLGQGPEFLIYFQGTGAADDSGLPNDRFFAVRPEGSVSTLKIQRTERGDSAVYLCASSPGGGDYGYTFGSGTRLTVV.